This T cell receptor (beta chain) comes out of a study of CD8 T cells in ankylosing spondylitis. Findings and caveats of the study: Ankylosing spondylitis blood appeared to be characterized by a TCR beta motif of 8 or 9 highly homologous variants. Disease-associated clones were reportedly significantly overrepresented in matched ankylosing spondylitis synovial fluid. Certain motif variants had earlier appeared in reactive arthritis synovial fluid and blood.

Making the TCR beta libraries involved quantitative 5'-RACE with molecular barcodes. TCRdb itself ran the 5' RACE reads through MiXCR, one entry per CDR3 protein. Here the sample spans around 490,000 distinct CDR3 sequences, about 5% being singletons. This clonotype was detected ten times or more. Antigen specificity is unknown. V shed 6 bases and J shed 9 bases, with 15 bases lying between them. CDR3 length: 12 residues. Per the germline V gene, CDR1 is DFQATT and CDR2 is SNEGSKA (reference sequence). This chain uses TRBV20-1 with TRBJ1-5, with D possibly matching TRBD1 (5 bases). The source is a male donor with ankylosing spondylitis. Sequencing was done on a sample of blood, either unsorted or a sorted T cell fraction (not recorded which). The CDR3, as DNA: TGCAGTGCCACATCAGTTAGGGGGCCCCAGCATTTT. It encodes CSATSVRGPQHF.